This entry lists 10 T cell receptor beta chains sequenced from one sample in a study of blood T cells in healthy people across ages. Combining a sample-barcoded 5' primer with a J-beta primer mix, a second PCR ran for about 7 to 11 cycles. One entry per CDR3 protein results from TCRdb running MiXCR on the 5' RACE reads. The sample shows 550,000 to 700,000 distinct CDR3 sequences, approximately 30% of them seen only once. The specimen sequenced was blood. These receptors all stem from a woman aged 70-85 years in good health.

Many counts were recorded for this clonotype. This chain joins TRBV6-2 or TRBV6-3 and TRBJ1-4; 8 positions match TRBD1. Germline V gene lookup returns CDR1 MNHEY and CDR2 SVGEGT. This CDR3 is 15 amino acids long. V trimming: 4 bases; J trimming: 8 bases; junction bases outside the gene matches: 9. CDR3: CASSSTGTGREKLFF. CDR3 bases: TGTGCCAGCAGTTCCACCGGGACAGGAAGAGAAAAACTGTTTTTT.

V gene TRBV7-2 combines with J gene TRBJ1-2; tentatively, D is TRBD1 (6 bases). The CDR3 totals 13 residues. Germline CDR1 is SGHTA and CDR2 is FQGNSA. Trimming took 2 bases from V and 7 from J, leaving 11 bases between them. This CDR3 reads CASSLRQEGGYTF. DNA of the CDR3: TGTGCCAGCAGCTTAAGACAGGAGGGTGGCTACACCTTC.

The J gene is TRBJ1-2, the V gene TRBV7-2; no clear D. This CDR3 comprises 17 residues. Between the trimmed V and J ends, which lost 5 bases and 1 base, there was a span of 20 bases. CDR1 SGHTA and CDR2 FQGNSA come from the germline V gene. CDR3 sequence reads: CASSPVATTYDNYGYTF. The CDR3 DNA reads as TGTGCCAGCAGCCCGGTGGCCACCACTTACGATAACTATGGCTACACCTTC.

The genes are TRBV7-3 and TRBJ2-1; 11 bases are a match to TRBD2. Germline CDR1 is SGHTA and CDR2 is FQGTGA. Trimming at V came to 5 bases and at J to 10 bases, leaving 7 bases not matched to a gene. The CDR3 sequence is 14 residues long. The CDR3 sequence: CASSPTSGGKEQFF. CDR3 nucleotide sequence: TGTGCCAGCAGCCCAACTAGCGGGGGCAAAGAGCAGTTCTTC.

This clonotype appeared a single time. This sequence joins TRBV12-3 or TRBV12-4 and TRBJ2-4; a possible D gene is TRBD2 (5 bases). V lost 3 bases to trimming and J lost 1 base, with 10 bases between them. This CDR3 has 15 residues. The CDR3 loop reads CASSFGVGAKNIQYF. In nucleotides, the CDR3 is TGTGCCAGCAGTTTCGGGGTAGGGGCCAAAAACATTCAGTACTTC.

The V and J genes are TRBV28 and TRBJ2-1; TRBD2 is a possible D gene (5 bases). This CDR3 region has 14 residues. In germline, CDR1 is MDHEN, CDR2 SYDVKM. Trimming pared 6 bases from V and 5 bases from J, leaving 14 bases between. CDR3 sequence reads: CASSPPGTNNEQFF. The DNA for the CDR3 is TGTGCCAGCAGCCCCCCGGGAACGAACAATGAGCAGTTCTTC.

Comment on this clonotype: Its ends do not fully match the called genes, so a read error is possible. The V gene is TRBV4-3, the J gene TRBJ2-5; 7 positions agree with TRBD1. CDR3 size: 15 residues. The germline CDR1 and CDR2 sequences are LGHNA and YSLEER. CDR3 loop: CASSHQAGGKETRYF. The CDR3 region has the DNA TGCGCCAGCAGCCATCAGGCAGGGGGAAAAGAGACCCGGTACTTC.

This clonotype was observed a handful of times. This chain links TRBV20-1 with TRBJ2-2, with a possible D match to TRBD1 (5 bases). The CDR3 consists of 13 residues. V shed 4 bases and J shed 5 bases, with 11 bases lying between them. Germline loops: CDR1 DFQATT, CDR2 SNEGSKA (reference sequence). The CDR3: CSAKPAGTGELFF. The CDR3 bases are TGCAGTGCTAAGCCCGCAGGGACCGGGGAGCTGTTTTTT.

The chain employs TRBV27 and TRBJ1-4, with D maybe TRBD1 (6 bases). Germline CDR1 is MNHEY and CDR2 is SMNVEV (reference sequence). Deletions cut 8 bases from V and 3 bases from J, with 13 bases between. The length of the CDR3 is 14 residues. This chain's CDR3 is CASRLAGANEKLFF. CDR3 in DNA: TGTGCCAGCCGTCTCGCAGGGGCTAATGAAAAACTGTTTTTT.

The CDR3 DNA follows: TGCGCCAGCAGCTTGGCCAGCGCGGGGTACAATGAGCAGTTCTTC. Amino acid sequence: CASSLASAGYNEQFF. The rearrangement uses TRBV5-1 and TRBJ2-1; D may be TRBD2 (6 bases). V was cut by 0 bases and J by 4 bases, with 11 bases left in between. The CDR3 has 15 residues. CDR1 is SGHRS and CDR2 is YFSETQ in the germline V gene.